These 20 T cell receptor beta chains came from one sample sequenced in a study of control samples from healthy donors and cancer patients. Sequenced by immunoSEQ multiplex PCR; TCRdb stores in-frame clones only, minus some. The data hold over 45,000 clones, with more than 90% observed a single time. Input material: PBMCs. The source of these receptors is a man younger than 45 with colorectal cancer.

This chain uses TRBV6-5 with TRBJ1-2; D remains unclear. Germline V CDR1 and CDR2: MNHEY, SVGAGI. V gave up 6 bases and J gave up 0 bases, with 8 bases separating them. The CDR3 sequence is 13 residues long. CDR3 region: CASSWTTNYGYTF. CDR3 nucleotides: TGTGCCAGCAGCTGGACTACTAACTATGGCTACACCTTC.

The gene calls are TRBV6-6 and TRBJ1-4; 7 bases map to TRBD1. J gave up 0 bases and V 4 bases, and 5 bases lay outside the gene matches. There are 16 residues in the CDR3. Germline V gives CDR1 MNHNY, CDR2 SVGAGI (reference sequence). CDR3 coding DNA: TGTGCCAGCAGTTCCCCCACAGGGGCAACTAATGAAAAACTGTTTTTT. Protein sequence: CASSSPTGATNEKLFF.

V gene TRBV24-1 combines with J gene TRBJ1-2, with D unclear. Germline V gene data show CDR1 as KGHDR and CDR2 as SFDVKD. The CDR3 is 13 residues long. With 2 bases removed from V and 2 bases from J, the gap between germline ends came to 5 bases. Written as DNA, the CDR3 is TGTGCCACCAGTGATTCCTTAAACTATGGCTACACCTTC. This codes for CATSDSLNYGYTF.

The J gene is TRBJ1-2, the V gene TRBV6-5; TRBD1 agrees at 7 bases. V dropped 2 bases and J dropped 5; count of bases not matched to a gene: 2. CDR1 is MNHEY, CDR2 SVGAGI, per germline. CDR3 length: 13 residues. As DNA, the CDR3 is TGTGCCAGCAGTTACGGACAGGATTATGGCTACACCTTC. Translation: CASSYGQDYGYTF.

The gene calls are TRBV11-3 and TRBJ2-7; D call uncertain. The CDR3 extends over 16 amino acids. Looked up from germline, CDR1 is SGHNT and CDR2 is YENEEA. The V end lost 0 bases, the J end lost 2 bases, and 14 bases lay between the germline ends. CDR3 in amino acids: CASSLDMAKRAYEQYV. DNA for the CDR3: TGTGCCAGCAGCTTAGATATGGCGAAACGAGCCTACGAGCAGTACGTC.

The genes are TRBV6-5 and TRBJ2-3; either TRBD1 or TRBD2 may fit D (5 bases each). This CDR3 contains 15 residues. The germline V and J ends were trimmed by 7 bases and 6 bases, with 20 bases remaining between them. Germline V lookup: CDR1 MNHEY, CDR2 SVGAGI. In nucleotides, the CDR3 is TGTGCCAGCACCTCCGGGACCACGCGGCGTGATACGCAGTATTTT. Translated: CASTSGTTRRDTQYF.

In this sample, this clone turned up once. The chain couples TRBV27 to TRBJ1-4; 9 bases are shared with TRBD1. With V trimmed by 4 bases and J by 7 bases, 7 bases remained unmatched. The CDR3 has 15 residues. Germline V lookup: CDR1 MNHEY, CDR2 SMNVEV (reference sequence). The CDR3 DNA reads as TGTGCCAGCAGTTCACTAGGACAGGGGTTTGAAAAACTGTTTTTT. Translating gives CASSSLGQGFEKLFF. The complete variable domain, with remaining parts taken from reference TRBV27 and TRBJ1-4, reads EAQVTQNPRYLITVTGKKLTVTCSQNMNHEYMSWYRQDPGLGLRQIYYSMNVEVTDKGDVPEGYKVSRKEKRNFPLILESPSPNQTSLYFCASSSLGQGFEKLFFGSGTQLSVL.

The V call is TRBV10-2, the J call TRBJ2-7; the D gene is possibly TRBD2 (6 bases). The CDR3 loop spans 17 amino acids. CDR1 WSHSY and CDR2 SAAADI come from the germline V gene. The V end lost 3 bases, the J end lost 0 bases, and 18 bases lay between the germline ends. The CDR3 sequence: CASSDPPAGSSSYEQYF. CDR3 nucleotides: TGCGCCAGCAGTGACCCCCCCGCGGGATCAAGCTCCTACGAGCAGTACTTC.

This clone was picked up a small number of times. This chain uses TRBV4-3 with TRBJ2-1; tentative D call: TRBD2 (6 bases). V was shortened by 3 bases and J by 4 bases, with 16 bases between the two germline ends. This CDR3 has 16 residues. Germline CDR1 LGHNA, CDR2 YSLEER. The CDR3 nucleotides read TGCGCCAGCAGCCATCCCCCCGGGACTCTTTACAATGAGCAGTTCTTC. It specifies CASSHPPGTLYNEQFF.

The chain joins TRBV3-1 (or the pseudogene TRBV3-2) to TRBJ2-5; TRBD2 agrees at 9 bases. Per germline, CDR1 LGHDT and CDR2 YNNKEL (reference sequence). V gave up 2 bases and J gave up 5 bases; unmatched junction bases: 6. This CDR3 is built from 15 residues. CDR3 nucleotide sequence: TGTGCCAGCAGCCAACTAGCGGGGTTGGGGGAGACCCAGTACTTC. Amino acids: CASSQLAGLGETQYF.

The rearrangement joins TRBV18 to TRBJ2-6; D gene unclear. The V and J ends lost 1 base and 0 bases respectively, with 10 bases between them. CDR1 is KGHSH, CDR2 LQKENI, per germline. CDR3 length: 17 residues. CDR3 region: CASSPLILSSGANVLTF. The CDR3 nucleotides read TGTGCCAGCTCACCACTCATCCTGAGCTCTGGGGCCAACGTCCTGACTTTC.

The chain joins TRBV6-5 to TRBJ1-3, with TRBD1 matching over 8 bases. Trimming at V came to 2 bases and at J to 0 bases, leaving 3 bases not matched to a gene. Germline V gene lookup returns CDR1 MNHEY and CDR2 SVGAGI. CDR3 length: 16 amino acids. Here the CDR3 DNA reads TGTGCCAGCAGTTACGACAGGGGTTACTCTGGAAACACCATATATTTT. This sequence encodes CASSYDRGYSGNTIYF.

The DNA for the CDR3 is TGTGCCAGCAGCTCGGGGGCGAGATCTGGAAACACCATATATTTT. Protein: CASSSGARSGNTIYF. The V call is TRBV14, the J call TRBJ1-3, with D maybe TRBD1 (6 bases). Germline CDR1 reads SGHDN; CDR2 reads FVKESK. The V end was cut by 5 bases, the J end by 1 base, with 12 bases between. This CDR3 contains 15 residues.

This clone was observed once. The chain employs TRBV7-9 and TRBJ1-4; 8 nucleotides match TRBD1. V lost 4 bases, J lost 8 bases, and 6 bases stayed unmatched. The CDR3 totals 14 residues. In germline, CDR1 is SEHNR, CDR2 FQNEAQ (reference sequence). The CDR3 DNA reads TGTGCCAGCAGCTACAGGGGGGCGGGGGAAAAACTGTTTTTT. Its translation: CASSYRGAGEKLFF.

The genes are TRBV13 and TRBJ2-4, with TRBD1 matching over 9 bases. After removal of 2 bases from V and 0 bases from J, the junction contained 17 bases not matched to a gene. Germline assignment: CDR1 PRHDT and CDR2 FYEKMQ (reference sequence). The CDR3 loop spans 21 amino acids. The DNA of the CDR3 is TGTGCCAGCAGCTTATTACGCCTGACAGGGGGAGACTCAATAGCCAAAAACATTCAGTACTTC. It yields the protein CASSLLRLTGGDSIAKNIQYF.

The chain employs TRBV27 and TRBJ2-1; 8 bases are a match to TRBD1. Germline V gives CDR1 MNHEY, CDR2 SMNVEV (reference sequence). The CDR3 extends over 13 amino acids. V gave up 2 bases and J gave up 9 bases; unmatched junction bases: 3. In DNA, the CDR3 is TGTGCCAGCAGTTTACAGGGGGCAGGTGAGCAGTTCTTC. It yields the protein CASSLQGAGEQFF.

The CDR3 region is CASSELGRGQPQHF. CDR3 coding DNA: TGTGCCAGCAGTGAACTTGGCAGGGGCCAGCCCCAGCATTTT. The chain links TRBV6-1 to TRBJ1-5; TRBD1 might be the D (6 bases). The CDR3 runs 14 residues. Per germline, CDR1 MNHNS and CDR2 SASEGT. Deletions cut 2 bases from V and 7 bases from J, with 12 bases between.

The rearrangement joins TRBV19 to TRBJ2-3, with 12 nucleotides matching TRBD2. Germline CDR1 and CDR2: LNHDA and SQIVND (reference sequence). The CDR3 totals 15 residues. After removal of 8 bases from V and 3 bases from J, the junction contained 6 bases not matched to a gene. The CDR3 reads CASLPTSGGTDTQYF. CDR3 coding DNA: TGTGCCAGTCTCCCCACTAGCGGGGGGACAGATACGCAGTATTTT.

The CDR3 protein is CASSSTVLSTEAFF. In nucleotides, the CDR3 is TGTGCCAGCAGCTCGACGGTACTTAGCACTGAAGCTTTCTTT. This sequence joins TRBV7-2 and TRBJ1-1; the D is unclear. CDR3 length: 14 residues. CDR1 is SGHTA and CDR2 is FQGNSA in the germline V gene. Between the trimmed V and J ends, which lost 4 bases and 4 bases, there was a span of 13 bases.

The gene calls are TRBV18 and TRBJ2-7, with D perhaps matching TRBD1 (6 bases). Germline loops: CDR1 KGHSH, CDR2 LQKENI. The CDR3 is made up of 14 amino acids. Trimming shortened V by 6 bases and J by 1 base, and 13 bases separated the two germline ends. In nucleotides, the CDR3 is TGTGCCAGCTCTTCTACACAGGGTTCCTACGAGCAGTACTTC. Translated, it gives CASSSTQGSYEQYF.